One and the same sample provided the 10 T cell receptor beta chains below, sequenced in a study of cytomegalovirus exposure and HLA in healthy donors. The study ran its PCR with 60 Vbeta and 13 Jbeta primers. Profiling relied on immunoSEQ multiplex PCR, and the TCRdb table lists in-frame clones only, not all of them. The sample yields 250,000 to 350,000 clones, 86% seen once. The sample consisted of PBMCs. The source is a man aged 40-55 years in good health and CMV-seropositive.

The CDR3 here is CASSFLVGGGQPQHF. The CDR3 DNA is TGTGCCAGCAGTTTCCTAGTGGGAGGAGGGCAGCCCCAGCATTTT. The chain is built from TRBV28 and TRBJ1-5; D is uncertain. The CDR3 length is 15 residues. Germline values: CDR1 MDHEN, CDR2 SYDVKM. V was cut by 3 bases and J by 7 bases, with 16 bases left in between.

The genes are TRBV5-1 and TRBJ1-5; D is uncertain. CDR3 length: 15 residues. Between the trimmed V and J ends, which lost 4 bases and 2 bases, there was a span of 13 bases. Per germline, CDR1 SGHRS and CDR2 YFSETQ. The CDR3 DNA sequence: TGCGCCAGCAGCGCGGCCCCCACGGGCAATCAGCCCCAGCATTTT. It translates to CASSAAPTGNQPQHF. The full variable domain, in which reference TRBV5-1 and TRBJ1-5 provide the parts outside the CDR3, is KAGVTQTPRYLIKTRGQQVTLSCSPISGHRSVSWYQQTPGQGLQFLFEYFSETQRNKGNFPGRFSGRQFSNSRSEMNVSTLELGDSALYLCASSAAPTGNQPQHFGDGTRLSIL.

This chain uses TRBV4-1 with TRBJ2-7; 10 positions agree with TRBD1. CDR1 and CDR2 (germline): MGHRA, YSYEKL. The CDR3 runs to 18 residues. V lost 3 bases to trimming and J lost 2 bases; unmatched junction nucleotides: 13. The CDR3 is CASSQLDLAGTGAYEQYF. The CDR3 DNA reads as TGCGCCAGCAGCCAGCTCGATCTTGCCGGGACAGGGGCCTACGAGCAGTACTTC.

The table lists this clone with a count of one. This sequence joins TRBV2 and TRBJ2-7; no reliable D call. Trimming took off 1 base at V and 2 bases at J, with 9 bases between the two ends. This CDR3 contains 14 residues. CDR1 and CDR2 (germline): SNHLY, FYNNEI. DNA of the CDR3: TGTGCCAGCAGTGAAGGCGGTATTACCTACGAGCAGTACTTC. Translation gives CASSEGGITYEQYF. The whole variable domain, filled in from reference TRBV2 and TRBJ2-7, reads EPEVTQTPSHQVTQMGQEVILRCVPISNHLYFYWYRQILGQKVEFLVSFYNNEISEKSEIFDDQFSVERPDGSNFTLKIRSTKLEDSAMYFCASSEGGITYEQYFGPGTRLTVT.

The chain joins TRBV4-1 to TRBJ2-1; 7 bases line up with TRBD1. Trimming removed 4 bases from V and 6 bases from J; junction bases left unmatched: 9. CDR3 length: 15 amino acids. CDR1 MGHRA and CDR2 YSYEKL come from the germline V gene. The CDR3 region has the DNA TGCGCCAGCAGCCTCCAAGGCAACAGGGGCAATGAGCAGTTCTTC. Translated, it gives CASSLQGNRGNEQFF.

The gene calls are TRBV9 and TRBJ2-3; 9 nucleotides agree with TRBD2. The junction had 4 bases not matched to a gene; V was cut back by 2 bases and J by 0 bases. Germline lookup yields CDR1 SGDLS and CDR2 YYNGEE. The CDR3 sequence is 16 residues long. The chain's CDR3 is CASSVVAGESTDTQYF. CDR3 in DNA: TGTGCCAGCAGCGTCGTAGCGGGAGAAAGCACAGATACGCAGTATTTT.

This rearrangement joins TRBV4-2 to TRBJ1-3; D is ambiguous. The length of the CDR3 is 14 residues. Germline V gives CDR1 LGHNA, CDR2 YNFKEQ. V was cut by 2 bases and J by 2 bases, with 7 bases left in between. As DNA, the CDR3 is TGTGCCAGCAGCCAAAGAGTCGCTGGAAACACCATATATTTT. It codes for CASSQRVAGNTIYF.

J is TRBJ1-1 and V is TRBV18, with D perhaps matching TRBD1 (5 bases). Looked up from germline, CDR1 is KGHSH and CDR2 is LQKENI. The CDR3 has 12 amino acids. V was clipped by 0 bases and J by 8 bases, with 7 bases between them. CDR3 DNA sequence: TGTGCCAGCTCACCACCCGCAGGGGAAGCTTTCTTT. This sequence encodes CASSPPAGEAFF.

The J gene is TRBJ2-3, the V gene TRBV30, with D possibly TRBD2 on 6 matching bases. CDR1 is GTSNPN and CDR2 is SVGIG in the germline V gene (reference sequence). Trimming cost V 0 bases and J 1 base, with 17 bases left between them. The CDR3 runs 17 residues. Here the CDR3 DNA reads TGTGCCTGGAGTGTGGGTATCATGGGGGGAGGCACAGATACGCAGTATTTT. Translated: CAWSVGIMGGGTDTQYF.

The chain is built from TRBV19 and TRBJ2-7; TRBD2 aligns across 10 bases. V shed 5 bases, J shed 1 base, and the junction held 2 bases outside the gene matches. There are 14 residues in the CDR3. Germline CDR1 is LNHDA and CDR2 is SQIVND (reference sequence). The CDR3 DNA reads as TGTGCCAGTAGTGCAGCGGGAGGGTCCTACGAGCAGTACTTC. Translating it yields CASSAAGGSYEQYF.